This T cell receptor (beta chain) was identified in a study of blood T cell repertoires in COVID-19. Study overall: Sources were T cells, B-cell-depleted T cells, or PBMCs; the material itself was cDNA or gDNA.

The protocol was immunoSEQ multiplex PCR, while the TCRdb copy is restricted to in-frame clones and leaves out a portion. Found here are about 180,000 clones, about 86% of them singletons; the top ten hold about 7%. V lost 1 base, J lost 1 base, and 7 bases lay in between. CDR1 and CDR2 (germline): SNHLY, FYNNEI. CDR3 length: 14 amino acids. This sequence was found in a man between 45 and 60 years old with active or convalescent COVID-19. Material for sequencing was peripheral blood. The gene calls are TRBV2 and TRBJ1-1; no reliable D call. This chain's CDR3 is CASSEERENTEAFF. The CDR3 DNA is TGTGCCAGCAGTGAAGAACGGGAGAACACTGAAGCTTTCTTT.